These T cell receptor beta chains were read from a single sample in a study of blood T cell repertoires in COVID-19. The protocol was immunoSEQ multiplex PCR, while the TCRdb copy is restricted to in-frame clones and leaves out a portion. The profile shows fewer than 300,000 clones, about 87% of them singletons. Sequenced sample: peripheral blood. The receptors here all came from a middle-aged woman who had recovered from COVID-19. Each CDR3 is given with its conserved first and last residue. Fields, in order: clone size, V gene, J gene, D gene, CDR3 DNA, CDR3 protein. D genes are given only for firm matches. The size field is filled for only some rows; it gives once, few, many or a size class.

size: .; V: TRBV30; J: TRBJ1-5; D: .; DNA: TGTGCCTGGAGTTCGGGGAATAGCAATCAGCCCCAGCATTTT; CDR3: CAWSSGNSNQPQHF
size: .; V: TRBV9; J: TRBJ1-2; D: TRBD1; DNA: TGTGCCAGCAGCCAGGGGGTCGGAGCTAACTATGGCTACACCTTC; CDR3: CASSQGVGANYGYTF
size: .; V: TRBV20-1; J: TRBJ2-7; D: .; DNA: TGCAGTGCTAGTCCCGTAGTGGTAAACGAGCAGTACTTC; CDR3: CSASPVVVNEQYF
size: .; V: TRBV1; J: TRBJ2-7; D: .; DNA: TGCACCAGCAGCCAAGGGGACATGGGAAGGACCTCCTACGAGCAGTACTTC; CDR3: CTSSQGDMGRTSYEQYF
size: .; V: TRBV5-1; J: TRBJ2-1; D: .; DNA: TGCGCCAGCAGCTTTGGATCGGGGGTGCACAATGAGCAGTTCTTC; CDR3: CASSFGSGVHNEQFF
size: .; V: TRBV9; J: TRBJ2-3; D: TRBD2; DNA: TGTGCCAGCAGCCCCGGGACACGCGGGGGGGGCAACACAGATACGCAGTATTTT; CDR3: CASSPGTRGGGNTDTQYF
size: .; V: TRBV5-1; J: TRBJ1-2; D: TRBD1; DNA: TGCGCCAGCAGCTTGGGACAGGGTGTAGGCTACACCTTC; CDR3: CASSLGQGVGYTF
size: once; V: TRBV27; J: TRBJ1-1; D: .; DNA: TGTGCCAGCCCGATGCGGTGGAGTTCGAACACTGAAGCTTTCTTT; CDR3: CASPMRWSSNTEAFF
size: .; V: TRBV5-1; J: TRBJ1-2; D: .; DNA: TGCGCCAGCAGCTTGAGGACAACAGACGGCCTCTATGGCTACACCTTC; CDR3: CASSLRTTDGLYGYTF
size: .; V: TRBV4-3; J: TRBJ1-6; D: TRBD1; DNA: TGCGCCAGCAGCCAAGACAGGGGGTCTGAGTCCTATAATTCACCCCTCCACTTT; CDR3: CASSQDRGSESYNSPLHF
size: once; V: TRBV25-1; J: TRBJ1-5; D: .; DNA: TGTGCCAGCAGTCCCGACCGGGGGCCCCAGCATTTT; CDR3: CASSPDRGPQHF
size: .; V: TRBV6-5; J: TRBJ1-4; D: TRBD1; DNA: TGTGCCAGCCTGGGGGCCGGACAGGCGAATGAAAAACTGTTTTTT; CDR3: CASLGAGQANEKLFF
size: .; V: TRBV6-4; J: TRBJ2-5; D: TRBD2; DNA: TGTGCCAGCAGTGCCGAGCGGGGGGAGACCCAGTACTTC; CDR3: CASSAERGETQYF
size: .; V: TRBV5-1; J: TRBJ1-1; D: .; DNA: TGCGCCAGCAGCTTGGTGGGGGACCCAGGAGGGTTGAACACTGAAGCTTTCTTT; CDR3: CASSLVGDPGGLNTEAFF
size: once; V: TRBV2; J: TRBJ2-3; D: TRBD1; DNA: TGTGCCAGCACTAGACAGGGGGGTAGGACAGATACGCAGTATTTT; CDR3: CASTRQGGRTDTQYF
size: .; V: TRBV4-1; J: TRBJ2-1; D: TRBD2; DNA: TGCGCCAGCAGCCAGACGGGGGGGCGTTACAATGAGCAGTTCTTC; CDR3: CASSQTGGRYNEQFF
size: few; V: TRBV7-9; J: TRBJ1-3; D: .; DNA: TGTGCCAGCAGCCCGTTGGACAGTTACTCTGGAAACACCATATATTTT; CDR3: CASSPLDSYSGNTIYF
size: .; V: TRBV27; J: TRBJ2-2; D: .; DNA: TGTGCCAGCAGTTTTGGCAATGCCTGGGAGCTGTTTTTT; CDR3: CASSFGNAWELFF
size: .; V: TRBV7-2; J: TRBJ1-1; D: TRBD1; DNA: TGTGCCAGCGGATCGTTGACAGGGACCACTGAAGCTTTCTTT; CDR3: CASGSLTGTTEAFF
size: .; V: TRBV24-1; J: TRBJ2-1; D: .; DNA: TGTGCCACCAGTGATTCGGGGGTATTGAATGAGCAGTTCTTC; CDR3: CATSDSGVLNEQFF
size: once; V: TRBV7-9; J: TRBJ1-6; D: .; DNA: TGTGCCAGCAGCTTAGTACCCGCTGAGAGGATTTCACCCCTCCACTTT; CDR3: CASSLVPAERISPLHF
size: .; V: TRBV7-9; J: TRBJ1-3; D: .; DNA: TGTGCCAGCAGCTTAGAACAGGGCTCTGGAAACACCATATATTTT; CDR3: CASSLEQGSGNTIYF
size: .; V: TRBV9; J: TRBJ1-3; D: TRBD1; DNA: TGTGCCAGCAGCAAGGGACAGGGGTCCGGAAACACCATATATTTT; CDR3: CASSKGQGSGNTIYF
size: .; V: TRBV5-1; J: TRBJ1-1; D: .; DNA: TGCGCCAGCAGCTTGGGCCGCCGACTAGGGTACACTGAAGCTTTCTTT; CDR3: CASSLGRRLGYTEAFF
size: .; V: TRBV11-2; J: TRBJ2-7; D: TRBD2; DNA: TGTGCCAGCATCCGGGGGGGGTCCTCCTACGAGCAGTACTTC; CDR3: CASIRGGSSYEQYF
size: .; V: TRBV2; J: TRBJ2-3; D: .; DNA: TGTGCCAGCAGTGCGAGCGCCAGCACAGATACGCAGTATTTT; CDR3: CASSASASTDTQYF
size: few; V: TRBV5-1; J: TRBJ2-7; D: TRBD1; DNA: TGCGCCAGCTCACTAGGGGGGACAGGGACGAAGGAGCAGTACTTC; CDR3: CASSLGGTGTKEQYF
size: few; V: TRBV5-1; J: TRBJ1-1; D: .; DNA: TGCGCCAGCAGCTTGCCCGGGTCCCTGACTGAAGCTTTCTTT; CDR3: CASSLPGSLTEAFF
size: .; V: TRBV2; J: TRBJ1-2; D: TRBD1; DNA: TGTGCCAGCAGTCCGTTGACAGGGGAGCCTCGCGGCTACACCTTC; CDR3: CASSPLTGEPRGYTF
size: .; V: TRBV11-2; J: TRBJ1-2; D: .; DNA: TGTGCCAGCAGCGCGACATCAGGAGGCTACACCTTC; CDR3: CASSATSGGYTF
size: .; V: TRBV4-2; J: TRBJ2-1; D: .; DNA: TGTGCCAGCAGCCAAGGCGGGGCCTCCTACAATGAGCAGTTCTTC; CDR3: CASSQGGASYNEQFF
size: .; V: TRBV10-1; J: TRBJ2-5; D: .; DNA: TGCGCCAGCAGTGTCGGGACACCATACCAGACCCAGTACTTC; CDR3: CASSVGTPYQTQYF
size: .; V: TRBV4-3; J: TRBJ2-3; D: TRBD2; DNA: TGCGCCAGCAGCCAAGCTCTAGCGGGGTACGAGGATGCCACAGATACGCAGTATTTT; CDR3: CASSQALAGYEDATDTQYF
size: .; V: TRBV27; J: TRBJ1-6; D: TRBD1; DNA: TGTGCCAGCAGTTTGTTGACAGGGACTAATTCACCCCTCCACTTT; CDR3: CASSLLTGTNSPLHF
size: once; V: TRBV27; J: TRBJ1-1; D: TRBD1; DNA: TGTGCCAGCAGTTTAAGGACAGGGCTGAGTGCTGAAGCTTTCTTT; CDR3: CASSLRTGLSAEAFF
size: .; V: TRBV5-1; J: TRBJ1-1; D: .; DNA: TGCGCCAGCAGCCCACAGGGAGTTGAAGCTTTCTTT; CDR3: CASSPQGVEAFF
size: once; V: TRBV4-2; J: TRBJ2-1; D: .; DNA: TGTGCCAGCAGCCAAGTCCAGGACTACTACAATGAGCAGTTCTTC; CDR3: CASSQVQDYYNEQFF
size: once; V: TRBV6-5; J: TRBJ2-7; D: .; DNA: TGTGCCAGCAGTTACCAGGGTCGGTCCTACGAGCAGTACTTC; CDR3: CASSYQGRSYEQYF
size: .; V: TRBV3-1/TRBV3-2; J: TRBJ2-5; D: TRBD1; DNA: TGTGCCAGCAGCCAATGGACAGGGTTCCGGGAGACCCAGTACTTC; CDR3: CASSQWTGFRETQYF
size: few; V: TRBV12-2; J: TRBJ1-3; D: .; DNA: TGTGCAAGTCGTCGAGCCAGGCTAGGAAACACCATATATTTT; CDR3: CASRRARLGNTIYF
size: once; V: TRBV27; J: TRBJ1-1; D: .; DNA: TGTGCCAGCAGTCCAGGGCCGGGAGGAGCTTTCTTT; CDR3: CASSPGPGGAFF
size: few; V: TRBV7-2; J: TRBJ1-1; D: TRBD1; DNA: TGTGCCAGCAGCCCATGGGGGACAGGCGAAGCTTTCTTT; CDR3: CASSPWGTGEAFF
size: .; V: TRBV5-1; J: TRBJ2-1; D: .; DNA: TGCGCCAGCAGCGTGGACATAAGCTCCTACAATGAGCAGTTCTTC; CDR3: CASSVDISSYNEQFF
size: many; V: TRBV7-3; J: TRBJ2-1; D: TRBD2; DNA: TGTGCCAGCAGCTTAAACCAGCGGGGTGAGCAGTTCTTC; CDR3: CASSLNQRGEQFF
size: .; V: TRBV7-2; J: TRBJ2-2; D: .; DNA: TGTGCCAGCAGCCAGACCCAGGGAGGCACCGGGGAGCTGTTTTTT; CDR3: CASSQTQGGTGELFF
size: .; V: TRBV2; J: TRBJ2-1; D: .; DNA: TGTGCCGACCAGGATGATTCCTACAATGAGCAGTTCTTC; CDR3: CADQDDSYNEQFF
size: .; V: TRBV7-9; J: TRBJ2-5; D: TRBD2; DNA: TGTGCCAGCAGCCGGGGGGGAATTCCCGAGACCCAGTACTTC; CDR3: CASSRGGIPETQYF
size: .; V: TRBV3-1/TRBV3-2; J: TRBJ1-1; D: TRBD1; DNA: TGTGCCAGCAGCGAGATTCGGGGGACAGTGGAAGCTTTCTTT; CDR3: CASSEIRGTVEAFF
size: .; V: TRBV9; J: TRBJ1-6; D: .; DNA: TGTGCCAGCAGCGTAGATCCGGGATCCTATAATTCACCCCTCCACTTT; CDR3: CASSVDPGSYNSPLHF
size: .; V: TRBV19; J: TRBJ1-5; D: TRBD1; DNA: TGTGCCAGTAGTAAATCCCGGACAGGGGGGGGCAATCAGCCCCAGCATTTT; CDR3: CASSKSRTGGGNQPQHF
size: .; V: TRBV9; J: TRBJ1-3; D: .; DNA: TGTGCCAGCAGCGTAGCCCAGGACCCCAGGGCGGGGAACACCATATATTTT; CDR3: CASSVAQDPRAGNTIYF
size: .; V: TRBV27; J: TRBJ2-7; D: TRBD2; DNA: TGTGCCAGCAGTTTATCGGGGGGGGTCCGCGAGCAGTACTTC; CDR3: CASSLSGGVREQYF
size: .; V: TRBV2; J: TRBJ1-5; D: TRBD1; DNA: TGTGCCAGCAGTGATACGACAGGGACTCAGCCCCAGCATTTT; CDR3: CASSDTTGTQPQHF
size: .; V: TRBV6-2/TRBV6-3; J: TRBJ2-1; D: .; DNA: TGTGCCAGCAGTTCCAGAAACAATGAGCAGTTCTTC; CDR3: CASSSRNNEQFF
size: .; V: TRBV28; J: TRBJ2-5; D: TRBD2; DNA: TGTGCCAGCAGTTCGCTTGCGGGGGGCCTCGAAGAGACCCAGTACTTC; CDR3: CASSSLAGGLEETQYF
size: once; V: TRBV14; J: TRBJ2-5; D: TRBD2; DNA: TGTGCCAGCAGCCAAGAATGGGGGACTAGCGGGGTAAAGACCCAGTACTTC; CDR3: CASSQEWGTSGVKTQYF
size: .; V: TRBV5-1; J: TRBJ2-7; D: .; DNA: TGCGCCAGCAGCTTGGGCACCAGTATCTACGAGCAGTACTTC; CDR3: CASSLGTSIYEQYF
size: .; V: TRBV14; J: TRBJ2-5; D: TRBD2; DNA: TGTGCCAGCAGCCCCCGACTAGCGGGCCCCCAAGAGACCCAGTACTTC; CDR3: CASSPRLAGPQETQYF
size: .; V: TRBV6-2/TRBV6-3; J: TRBJ2-7; D: .; DNA: TGTGCCAGCAGTTACTCGAGGGCGGGGTCGAGGGCCCGCTACGAGCAGTACTTC; CDR3: CASSYSRAGSRARYEQYF
size: .; V: TRBV7-8; J: TRBJ2-7; D: TRBD1; DNA: TGTGCCAGCAGCTGGGGACAGGGGGCGTACGAGCAGTACTTC; CDR3: CASSWGQGAYEQYF